One and the same sample provided the 30 T cell receptor beta chains below, sequenced in a study of cytomegalovirus exposure and HLA in healthy donors. The PCR made use of 60 Vbeta and 13 Jbeta primers. Sequenced by immunoSEQ multiplex PCR; TCRdb stores in-frame clones only, minus some. Among roughly 190,000 clones, roughly 80% were seen once, and the ten largest hold roughly 1.5%. Material: PBMCs. Receptors were obtained from a woman in her late teens or twenties in good health and CMV-seronegative.

In this sample, this clone turned up once. V gene TRBV14 combines with J gene TRBJ1-1; tentative D call: TRBD1 (5 bases). The length of the CDR3 is 13 residues. The germline CDR1 and CDR2 sequences are SGHDN and FVKESK. V lost 8 bases and J lost 2, with 12 bases in between. Here the CDR3 reads CASRRQTNTEAFF. In DNA, the CDR3 is TGTGCCAGCCGAAGACAGACTAACACTGAAGCTTTCTTT.

The chain is built from TRBV6-5 and TRBJ1-1; 8 nucleotides agree with TRBD1. The CDR3 sequence is 15 residues long. Looked up from germline, CDR1 is MNHEY and CDR2 is SVGAGI. V trimming: 5 bases; J trimming: 1 base; junction bases outside the gene matches: 6. In DNA, the CDR3 is TGTGCCAGCAGTCCCGGGGGGACAGGGAACACTGAAGCTTTCTTT. It codes for CASSPGGTGNTEAFF.

The V gene is TRBV19, the J gene TRBJ1-4; no clear D gene. This CDR3 spans 14 amino acids. V lost 7 bases and J 0 bases, leaving 9 bases between the germline ends. Germline-derived CDR1 and CDR2 are LNHDA and SQIVND (reference sequence). CDR3 loop: CASTSIATNEKLFF. As DNA, the CDR3 is TGTGCCAGTACCTCAATAGCAACTAATGAAAAACTGTTTTTT.

The chain is built from TRBV4-2 and TRBJ1-5, with D perhaps matching TRBD1 (5 bases). Germline assignment: CDR1 LGHNA and CDR2 YNFKEQ. The CDR3 has 15 amino acids. V lost 0 bases and J 0 bases, leaving 6 bases between the germline ends. The CDR3 loop is CASSQDRDSNQPQHF. For the CDR3, the DNA is TGTGCCAGCAGCCAAGACAGGGATAGCAATCAGCCCCAGCATTTT.

The V gene is TRBV4-1, the J gene TRBJ2-7; the match to TRBD1 covers 11 bases. V was clipped by 9 bases and J by 3 bases; unmatched bases: 4. CDR3 length equals 13 residues. Germline V lookup: CDR1 MGHRA, CDR2 YSYEKL. Here the CDR3 DNA reads TGCGCCAGGGTCGGGACAGGGGGCTACGAGCAGTACGTC. This codes for CARVGTGGYEQYV.

The chain links TRBV10-3 to TRBJ2-5, with TRBD1 matching over 8 bases. CDR1 and CDR2 (germline): ENHRY, SYGVKD. The CDR3 totals 15 residues. The V segment lost 10 bases and the J segment 2 bases; nucleotides outside the gene matches: 12. DNA for the CDR3: TGTGCCACCGACTCGACAGGGGCCGGACAAGAGACCCAGTACTTC. It yields the protein CATDSTGAGQETQYF.

The DNA of the CDR3 is TGTGCCAGCAAAGGCCGGAGTTACGAGCAGTACTTC. It translates to CASKGRSYEQYF. The V call is TRBV11-2, the J call TRBJ2-7; unclear D gene. With 7 bases removed from V and 4 bases from J, the gap between germline ends came to 11 bases. The germline V gene has CDR1 SGHAT and CDR2 FQNNGV. This CDR3 has 12 amino acids.

This clone has only a few counts. DNA for the CDR3: TGTGCCATCAGTGATGGACAGGGCGGGCAGTACTTC. Translating it yields CAISDGQGGQYF. The chain joins TRBV10-3 to TRBJ2-7, with TRBD1 matching over 8 bases. V was pared by 3 bases and J by 9 bases, with 4 bases of the junction left unmatched. This CDR3 spans 12 amino acids. CDR1 and CDR2 from the germline V gene are ENHRY and SYGVKD.

Concerning this clone: Sequence at one end of the junction differs from germline and may be a read error. The chain couples TRBV7-9 to TRBJ1-3; D might be TRBD1 (5 bases). Germline V gene sequence: CDR1 SEHNR, CDR2 FQNEAQ (reference sequence). The CDR3 totals 16 residues. Here the CDR3 DNA reads TGTTCCAGCAGCATCCTGACAGCCGACTCTGGAAACACCATATATTTT. Amino acids: CSSSILTADSGNTIYF.

The rearrangement uses TRBV5-4 and TRBJ2-1; TRBD2 matches 11 bases. This CDR3 contains 17 residues. The trim removed 4 bases at V and 4 bases at J, leaving 10 bases unmatched. Germline V lookup: CDR1 SGHNT, CDR2 YYREEE (reference sequence). The CDR3 bases are TGTGCCAGCAGCCCGATCGAACTAGCGGGGGCATACAATGAGCAGTTCTTC. As protein: CASSPIELAGAYNEQFF.

The chain employs TRBV28 and TRBJ1-1, with 8 nucleotides matching TRBD1. CDR3 length: 15 residues. The germline V gene has CDR1 MDHEN and CDR2 SYDVKM. Unmatched junction bases numbered 11, after V lost 6 bases and J lost 5 bases. This chain's CDR3 is CASSPWDRTVTEAFF. CDR3 nucleotide sequence: TGTGCCAGCAGCCCTTGGGACAGGACGGTAACTGAAGCTTTCTTT. Supplemented by reference TRBV28 and TRBJ1-1, the full variable domain reads DVKVTQSSRYLVKRTGEKVFLECVQDMDHENMFWYRQDPGLGLRLIYFSYDVKMKEKGDIPEGYSVSREKKERFSLILESASTNQTSMYLCASSPWDRTVTEAFFGQGTRLTVV.

This clone was counted between two and nine times. V usage is TRBV6-1 and J usage is TRBJ2-3; 11 nucleotides match TRBD2. The junction had 5 bases not matched to a gene; V was cut back by 4 bases and J by 2 bases. Per germline, CDR1 MNHNS and CDR2 SASEGT. The CDR3 sequence is 16 residues long. The CDR3 protein is CASSVQTSGITDTQYF. For the CDR3, the DNA is TGTGCCAGCAGTGTACAGACTAGCGGGATCACAGATACGCAGTATTTT.

V is TRBV28 and J is TRBJ2-1; 10 nucleotides line up with TRBD2. Germline V gene data show CDR1 as MDHEN and CDR2 as SYDVKM. This CDR3 spans 16 amino acids. V trimming: 2 bases; J trimming: 1 base; junction bases outside the gene matches: 2. The CDR3 DNA sequence: TGTGCCAGCAGTTTACAAGCGGGAGGGTCCTACAATGAGCAGTTCTTC. This encodes CASSLQAGGSYNEQFF.

The chain couples TRBV28 to TRBJ2-7; D might be TRBD1 (5 bases). V lost 5 bases to trimming and J lost 0 bases, with 11 bases between them. This CDR3 is built from 14 residues. Germline values: CDR1 MDHEN, CDR2 SYDVKM. The DNA for the CDR3 is TGTGCCAGCAGTCTGGACATCATCTCCTACGAGCAGTACTTC. Residues: CASSLDIISYEQYF. Together with reference TRBV28 and TRBJ2-7, the CDR3 gives the full variable domain: DVKVTQSSRYLVKRTGEKVFLECVQDMDHENMFWYRQDPGLGLRLIYFSYDVKMKEKGDIPEGYSVSREKKERFSLILESASTNQTSMYLCASSLDIISYEQYFGPGTRLTVT.

This sequence joins TRBV29-1 and TRBJ1-1; tentative D call: TRBD1 (6 bases). The V gene's germline CDR1 is SQVTM and CDR2 ANQGSEA. The CDR3 length is 12 residues. V lost 7 bases and J lost 8, with 17 bases in between. This CDR3 reads CSGGGPSREAFF. The CDR3 DNA reads as TGCAGCGGGGGGGGGCCGTCGAGGGAAGCTTTCTTT.

The chain combines TRBV11-3 with TRBJ2-2; 10 positions match TRBD1. CDR3 length: 19 residues. Germline CDR1 SGHNT, CDR2 YENEEA. V gave up 5 bases and J gave up 5 bases; unmatched junction bases: 17. The DNA for the CDR3 is TGTGCCAGCAGCCCCTTTGGGGTCCCGGGACAGGGGAAGACCGGGGAGCTGTTTTTT. Encoded protein: CASSPFGVPGQGKTGELFF.

The table lists this clone with a few counts. The J gene is TRBJ2-5, the V gene TRBV29-1; TRBD1 matches at 7 bases. Trimming at V came to 2 bases and at J to 5 bases, leaving 11 bases not matched to a gene. CDR1 and CDR2 from the germline V gene are SQVTM and ANQGSEA. The CDR3 runs to 15 residues. DNA of the CDR3: TGCAGCGTTGAACCCTACCGACAGGGCGGGGAGACCCAGTACTTC. Translated: CSVEPYRQGGETQYF.

The chain employs TRBV5-1 and TRBJ2-7; 7 positions match TRBD1. This CDR3 region has 14 residues. V trimming: 0 bases; J trimming: 6 bases; junction bases outside the gene matches: 6. Germline V gene data show CDR1 as SGHRS and CDR2 as YFSETQ. The CDR3, as DNA: TGCGCCAGCAGCTTGGGAGGGGGCGAGGGCGAGCAGTACGTC. The encoded protein is CASSLGGGEGEQYV.

The gene calls are TRBV4-1 and TRBJ2-1; no clear D. CDR3 size: 15 residues. V lost 0 bases and J 6 bases, leaving 12 bases between the germline ends. From germline, CDR1 is MGHRA and CDR2 YSYEKL. The chain's CDR3 is CASSQETGMVNEQFF. DNA of the CDR3: TGCGCCAGCAGCCAAGAAACGGGTATGGTCAATGAGCAGTTCTTC.

The chain joins TRBV5-1 to TRBJ2-1, with D perhaps TRBD1 (7 bases). The length of the CDR3 is 15 residues. V dropped 4 bases and J dropped 6 bases, with 17 bases sitting between them. Germline V gives CDR1 SGHRS, CDR2 YFSETQ. The CDR3 region is CASSRETGFINEQFF. CDR3 bases: TGCGCCAGCAGCCGGGAGACAGGGTTCATCAATGAGCAGTTCTTC.

The chain has TRBV29-1 and TRBJ2-4; 8 bases line up with TRBD2. V trimming: 7 bases; J trimming: 5 bases; junction bases outside the gene matches: 7. This CDR3 is 13 amino acids long. The germline V gene encodes CDR1 SQVTM and CDR2 ANQGSEA. The CDR3 region has the DNA TGCAGCGCCGAAAACGGGAGGGAAAACATTCAGTACTTC. This codes for CSAENGRENIQYF. The entire variable domain, with the rest obtained from reference TRBV29-1 and TRBJ2-4, is as follows: SAVISQKPSRDICQRGTSLTIQCQVDSQVTMMFWYRQQPGQSLTLIATANQGSEATYESGFVIDKFPISRPNLTFSTLTVSNMSPEDSSIYLCSAENGRENIQYFGAGTRLSVL.

This chain connects TRBV28 to TRBJ2-7; 7 nucleotides align to TRBD1. The CDR3 is 15 amino acids. CDR1 is MDHEN, CDR2 SYDVKM, per germline. V was pared by 4 bases and J by 0 bases, with 6 bases of the junction left unmatched. CDR3 nucleotides: TGTGCCAGCAGTTCTGTAGGGACAGCCTCCTACGAGCAGTACTTC. Translation: CASSSVGTASYEQYF.

The chain has TRBV6-1 and TRBJ1-2; no clear D. V lost 4 bases and J 8 bases, leaving 17 bases between the germline ends. Germline V gene data show CDR1 as MNHNS and CDR2 as SASEGT. The CDR3 runs to 14 residues. The CDR3 spells CASSGDGGLGGYTF. CDR3 DNA: TGTGCCAGCAGTGGCGACGGAGGACTGGGGGGCTACACCTTC.

The V call is TRBV29-1, the J call TRBJ2-1; D gene unclear. Germline assignment: CDR1 SQVTM and CDR2 ANQGSEA. Trimming shortened V by 3 bases and J by 3 bases, and 9 bases separated the two germline ends. This CDR3 region has 13 residues. DNA for the CDR3: TGCAGCGTTGAGACTGGCTTCTACAATGAGCAGTTCTTC. Residues: CSVETGFYNEQFF.

CDR3 residues: CASTSGVPSGNTIYF. CDR3 bases: TGTGCCAGCACCTCCGGAGTCCCCTCTGGAAACACCATATATTTT. The chain recombines TRBV21-1 with TRBJ1-3. TRBV21-1 is termed a pseudogene. The CDR3 has 15 residues.

V gene TRBV11-2 combines with J gene TRBJ2-5; 7 nucleotides match TRBD1. The CDR3 runs 13 residues. Germline lookup yields CDR1 SGHAT and CDR2 FQNNGV. V lost 3 bases, J lost 5 bases, and 3 bases stayed unmatched. CDR3 protein: CASSLGQSETQYF. The CDR3 nucleotides read TGTGCCAGCAGCTTGGGACAGTCCGAGACCCAGTACTTC. Looking up the rest from reference TRBV11-2 and TRBJ2-5 gives the full variable domain: EAGVAQSPRYKIIEKRQSVAFWCNPISGHATLYWYQQILGQGPKLLIQFQNNGVVDDSQLPKDRFSAERLKGVDSTLKIQPAKLEDSAVYLCASSLGQSETQYFGPGTRLLVL.

This chain joins TRBV6-5 and TRBJ1-2; a weak D match, TRBD1 (5 bases). CDR1 and CDR2 (germline): MNHEY, SVGAGI. The CDR3 consists of 14 residues. Between the trimmed V and J ends, which lost 7 bases and 2 bases, there was a span of 14 bases. This CDR3 reads CASTDFQGNYGYTF. Here the CDR3 DNA reads TGTGCCAGCACTGATTTTCAGGGAAACTATGGCTACACCTTC.

This clone has more than one count but fewer than ten. CDR3 sequence: CASSPTSIGELFF. The CDR3, as DNA: TGTGCCAGCAGCCCCACGAGTATCGGGGAGCTGTTTTTT. The rearrangement joins TRBV28 to TRBJ2-2, with D unresolved. The CDR3 length is 13 residues. Trimming pared 6 bases from V and 7 bases from J, leaving 12 bases between. Germline assignment: CDR1 MDHEN and CDR2 SYDVKM.

V gene TRBV6-6 combines with J gene TRBJ1-4, with 9 bases aligning to TRBD1. The V gene's germline CDR1 is MNHNY and CDR2 SVGAGI (reference sequence). CDR3 size: 16 residues. The V gene end was trimmed by 8 bases and the J gene end by 5 bases; junction bases not matched to a gene: 12. CDR3 DNA sequence: TGTGCCAGCCCTCTGGAGGGACAGGGAGGCAATGAAAAACTGTTTTTT. Protein: CASPLEGQGGNEKLFF.

The rearrangement links TRBV11-2 to TRBJ1-2, with D perhaps matching TRBD1 (6 bases). Trimming took 4 bases from V and 4 from J, leaving 22 bases between them. This CDR3 contains 17 residues. The germline V gene has CDR1 SGHAT and CDR2 FQNNGV. CDR3 region: CASSSIWTERRVYGYTF. DNA of the CDR3: TGTGCCAGCAGCTCTATTTGGACAGAGCGAAGGGTCTATGGCTACACCTTC.